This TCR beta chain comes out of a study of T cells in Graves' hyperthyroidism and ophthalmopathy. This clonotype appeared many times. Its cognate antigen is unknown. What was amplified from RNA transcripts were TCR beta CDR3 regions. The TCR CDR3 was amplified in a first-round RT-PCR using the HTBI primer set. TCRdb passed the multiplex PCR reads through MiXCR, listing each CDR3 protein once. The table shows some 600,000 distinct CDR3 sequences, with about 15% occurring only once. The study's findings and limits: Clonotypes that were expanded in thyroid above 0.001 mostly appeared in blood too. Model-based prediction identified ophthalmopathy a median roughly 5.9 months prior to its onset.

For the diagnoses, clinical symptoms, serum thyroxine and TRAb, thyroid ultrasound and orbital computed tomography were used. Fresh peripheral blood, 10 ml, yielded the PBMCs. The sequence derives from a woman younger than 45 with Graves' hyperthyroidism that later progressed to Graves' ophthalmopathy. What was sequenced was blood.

DNA of the CDR3: TGTGCCAGCAGTCCGGGGGTGACTGGACGAGTCAACGAGCAGTACTTC. Residues: CASSPGVTGRVNEQYF. V is TRBV28 and J is TRBJ2-7, with D tentatively TRBD2 (6 bases). The germline V gene encodes CDR1 MDHEN and CDR2 SYDVKM. This CDR3 contains 16 residues. The germline V and J ends were trimmed by 5 bases and 5 bases, with 22 bases remaining between them. Combining the CDR3 with reference TRBV28 and TRBJ2-7 gives the whole variable domain DVKVTQSSRYLVKRTGEKVFLECVQDMDHENMFWYRQDPGLGLRLIYFSYDVKMKEKGDIPEGYSVSREKKERFSLILESASTNQTSMYLCASSPGVTGRVNEQYFGPGTRLTVT.